One sample yielded the 32 T cell receptor beta chains listed below, sequenced in a study of graft-versus-host responses after intestinal transplantation. Produced via immunoSEQ multiplex PCR; TCRdb's table is partial and in-frame only. This sample has around 97,000 clones, with under 95% found just once. The antigens for these receptors are not known. Sequencing was performed on unstimulated CD8+ T cells sorted from spleen or lymph node cells, taken before intestinal transplant. The receptors shown here come from a human donor who received an intestinal transplant.

The rearrangement links TRBV10-3 to TRBJ2-7; no clear D gene. V lost 1 base to trimming and J lost 0 bases, with 13 bases between them. This CDR3 spans 16 amino acids. Germline CDR1 and CDR2: ENHRY and SYGVKD. The CDR3 nucleotides are TGTGCCATCAGTGAGTTTGTCGAAGTTTCCTCCTACGAGCAGTACTTC. It encodes CAISEFVEVSSYEQYF.

This clone turned up a few times. The chain has TRBV2 and TRBJ2-7, with TRBD1 as a possible D gene (6 bases). This CDR3 spans 11 amino acids. The V and J ends lost 6 bases and 5 bases respectively, with 8 bases between them. Germline CDR1 reads SNHLY; CDR2 reads FYNNEI. Here the CDR3 DNA reads TGTGCCAGCAGAGAGGGGGACGAGCAGTACTTC. Amino acids: CASREGDEQYF.

The chain joins TRBV6-6 to TRBJ1-5, with D maybe TRBD1 (6 bases). Trimming left V 4 bases short and J 9 bases short, with 16 bases between. The CDR3 runs 14 residues. The germline CDR1 and CDR2 sequences are MNHNY and SVGAGI (reference sequence). CDR3 residues: CASSSLPGDRPQHF. The DNA for the CDR3 is TGTGCCAGCAGTTCTCTCCCAGGGGATCGGCCCCAGCATTTT.

This chain connects TRBV6-5 to TRBJ2-1; D unclear. The CDR3 has 11 amino acids. In germline, CDR1 is MNHEY, CDR2 SVGAGI. V lost 6 bases and J lost 6, with 6 bases in between. In nucleotides, the CDR3 is TGTGCCAGCAGCCCGGGCAATGAGCAGTTCTTC. Its translation: CASSPGNEQFF.

The genes are TRBV30 and TRBJ2-2, with TRBD2 matching over 9 bases. The CDR3 is 15 residues long. Germline V gives CDR1 GTSNPN, CDR2 SVGIG (reference sequence). V lost 2 bases and J lost 5; bases outside the gene matches: 6. Here the CDR3 DNA reads TGTGCCTGGAGTCGCCAGCGGGAGGTAACCGGGGAGCTGTTTTTT. This gives the protein CAWSRQREVTGELFF.

The V gene is TRBV29-1, the J gene TRBJ1-1, with TRBD1 as a possible D gene (5 bases). This CDR3 has 13 amino acids. V lost 4 bases to trimming and J lost 0 bases, with 9 bases between them. Germline V gives CDR1 SQVTM, CDR2 ANQGSEA. The CDR3, as DNA: TGCAGCGTTGTGGGACTCATGAACACTGAAGCTTTCTTT. It is translated as CSVVGLMNTEAFF.

This chain uses TRBV7-9 with TRBJ2-7; 8 bases agree with TRBD2. The V and J ends lost 7 bases and 7 bases, in that order; junction bases with no gene match: 15. Germline assignment: CDR1 SEHNR and CDR2 FQNEAQ (reference sequence). CDR3 length equals 15 residues. The CDR3 DNA reads as TGTGCCAGCACCCCGCGGCGGGAGGCACTCGGGGAGCAGTACTTC. This gives the protein CASTPRREALGEQYF.

This chain links TRBV5-1 with TRBJ2-7; 11 positions match TRBD1. V dropped 3 bases and J dropped 4; count of bases not matched to a gene: 3. The CDR3 contains 14 residues. Germline-derived CDR1 and CDR2 are SGHRS and YFSETQ. The CDR3 DNA reads TGCGCCAGCAGCTCCGGACAGGGGGCTTACGAGCAGTACTTC. Its translation: CASSSGQGAYEQYF.

The V call is TRBV6-5, the J call TRBJ2-7; possibly TRBD1 or TRBD2 for D (6 bases each). The CDR3 loop spans 13 amino acids. V dropped 11 bases and J dropped 9 bases, with 23 bases sitting between them. The germline V gene encodes CDR1 MNHEY and CDR2 SVGAGI. DNA of the CDR3: TGTGCCTGCGGGGTTCAGGGGTCAAAGGGGCAGTACTTC. Amino acids: CACGVQGSKGQYF.

This chain joins TRBV11-3 and TRBJ2-3, with D unresolved. In germline, CDR1 is SGHNT, CDR2 YENEEA. V lost 0 bases and J 2 bases, leaving 3 bases between the germline ends. CDR3 length: 13 amino acids. CDR3 coding DNA: TGTGCCAGCAGCTTAGAGAACACAGATACGCAGTATTTT. This gives the protein CASSLENTDTQYF.

The chain has TRBV7-9 and TRBJ2-5; TRBD1 aligns across 9 bases. The germline V gene encodes CDR1 SEHNR and CDR2 FQNEAQ (reference sequence). The trim removed 5 bases at V and 3 bases at J, leaving 4 bases unmatched. This CDR3 spans 14 amino acids. The DNA of the CDR3 is TGTGCCAGCAGCACCTGGACAGGGGAAGAGACCCAGTACTTC. Translated, it gives CASSTWTGEETQYF.

To note about this clone: This sample also contains other DNA sequences that code for the same CDR3. The rearrangement uses TRBV27 and TRBJ2-1; D not resolved. Trimming stripped 2 bases from V and 1 base from J, with 18 bases between. Germline lookup yields CDR1 MNHEY and CDR2 SMNVEV (reference sequence). The length of the CDR3 is 18 residues. DNA of the CDR3: TGTGCCAGCAGTTTAGCACGCACCAACTACCTGTCCTACAATGAGCAGTTCTTC. Residues: CASSLARTNYLSYNEQFF.

The chain combines TRBV18 with TRBJ2-7; D gene unclear. This CDR3 is 15 amino acids long. Trimming left V 3 bases short and J 0 bases short, with 12 bases between. Per germline, CDR1 KGHSH and CDR2 LQKENI. The CDR3 DNA follows: TGTGCCAGCTCACCGCCGGGCCTGAGCTCCTACGAGCAGTACTTC. Residues: CASSPPGLSSYEQYF.

The CDR3 here is CSAPADNYGYTF. As DNA, the CDR3 is TGCAGCGCCCCAGCCGATAACTATGGCTACACCTTC. This chain connects TRBV29-1 to TRBJ1-2; D remains ambiguous. V was trimmed by 7 bases and J by 1 base, leaving 10 bases between them. CDR1 is SQVTM, CDR2 ANQGSEA, per germline. The CDR3 runs 12 residues. Full variable domain (missing parts from reference TRBV29-1 and TRBJ1-2): SAVISQKPSRDICQRGTSLTIQCQVDSQVTMMFWYRQQPGQSLTLIATANQGSEATYESGFVIDKFPISRPNLTFSTLTVSNMSPEDSSIYLCSAPADNYGYTFGSGTRLTVV.

The chain recombines TRBV7-6 with TRBJ2-1, with TRBD2 matching over 7 bases. Germline V gives CDR1 SGHVS, CDR2 FNYEAQ. This CDR3 region has 15 residues. V was clipped by 1 base and J by 7 bases; unmatched bases: 7. CDR3 coding DNA: TGTGCCAGCAGCTTAGGCGGGGGACTGTGGAATGAGCAGTTCTTC. This translates into CASSLGGGLWNEQFF.

The V gene is TRBV27, the J gene TRBJ2-7; D is possibly TRBD1 or TRBD2 (6 bases each). Germline CDR1 and CDR2: MNHEY and SMNVEV (reference sequence). The CDR3 is made up of 14 amino acids. V lost 3 bases, J lost 4 bases, and 13 bases lay in between. The CDR3 loop reads CASSLDSGGYEQYF. For the CDR3, the DNA is TGTGCCAGCAGTTTGGACAGTGGAGGGTACGAGCAGTACTTC.

V gene TRBV6-1 combines with J gene TRBJ2-7; D gene uncertain. The V end lost 3 bases, the J end lost 0 bases, and 9 bases lay between the germline ends. The germline gives CDR1 MNHNS, CDR2 SASEGT. This CDR3 is 14 amino acids long. This chain's CDR3 is CASSEMVYSYEQYF. In DNA, the CDR3 is TGTGCCAGCAGTGAGATGGTCTACTCCTACGAGCAGTACTTC.

The J gene is TRBJ2-3, the V gene TRBV28; D call uncertain. Germline V gene lookup returns CDR1 MDHEN and CDR2 SYDVKM. The CDR3 contains 15 residues. Trimming took 7 bases from V and 2 from J, leaving 16 bases between them. In DNA form, the CDR3 reads TGTGCCAGCAAAGGCAGAACGAGACCCACAGATACGCAGTATTTT. Its protein product is CASKGRTRPTDTQYF.

The rearrangement joins TRBV7-9 to TRBJ1-2, with D perhaps TRBD1 (6 bases). Per germline, CDR1 SEHNR and CDR2 FQNEAQ (reference sequence). V was cut by 4 bases and J by 8 bases, with 20 bases left in between. This CDR3 comprises 15 residues. CDR3 amino acids: CASSSLTGREEGYTF. In DNA form, the CDR3 reads TGTGCCAGCAGCTCACTTACAGGGCGGGAGGAGGGCTACACCTTC.

The chain uses TRBV11-2 and TRBJ1-1; tentative D call: TRBD1 (6 bases). CDR3 length: 16 amino acids. In germline, CDR1 is SGHAT, CDR2 FQNNGV. V was clipped by 1 base and J by 8 bases, with 20 bases between them. In nucleotides, the CDR3 is TGTGCCAGCAGCTTAGGCCCCGGGACATCAGACGGCGAAGCTTTCTTT. Its translation: CASSLGPGTSDGEAFF.

V and J are TRBV11-2 and TRBJ2-5; tentative D call: TRBD1 (6 bases). CDR1 is SGHAT and CDR2 is FQNNGV in the germline V gene. This CDR3 has 14 amino acids. Trimming left V 7 bases short and J 0 bases short, with 12 bases between. The CDR3 DNA is TGTGCCAGCAACTATACAGGGAACCAAGAGACCCAGTACTTC. It translates to CASNYTGNQETQYF. The full variable domain, completed using reference TRBV11-2 and TRBJ2-5, is EAGVAQSPRYKIIEKRQSVAFWCNPISGHATLYWYQQILGQGPKLLIQFQNNGVVDDSQLPKDRFSAERLKGVDSTLKIQPAKLEDSAVYLCASNYTGNQETQYFGPGTRLLVL.

This clone is a singleton in its sample. A far larger clone is just one base off, so this is likely a read error. The chain joins TRBV6-5 to TRBJ2-1; 10 positions agree with TRBD2. Trimming at V came to 0 bases and at J to 4 bases, leaving 0 bases not matched to a gene. CDR3 length: 15 amino acids. Looked up from germline, CDR1 is MNHEY and CDR2 is SVGAGI. CDR3 residues: CASSYSTSGYNEQFF. As DNA, the CDR3 is TGTGCCAGCAGTTACTCGACTAGCGGGTACAATGAGCAGTTCTTC.

The rearrangement links TRBV4-1 to TRBJ1-6; D remains ambiguous. The CDR3 has 18 residues. V was clipped by 4 bases and J by 4 bases, with 20 bases between them. Looked up from germline, CDR1 is MGHRA and CDR2 is YSYEKL. CDR3 amino acids: CASSPGPQLPYYNSPLHF. In DNA, the CDR3 is TGCGCCAGCAGCCCCGGGCCCCAACTGCCGTATTATAATTCACCCCTCCACTTT.

This clone was seen once. The chain employs TRBV4-1 and TRBJ2-7; D unresolved. Germline assignment: CDR1 MGHRA and CDR2 YSYEKL. The CDR3 spans 14 residues. V was shortened by 0 bases and J by 1 base, with 7 bases between the two germline ends. CDR3 nucleotides: TGCGCCAGCAGCCAAGATCTAGGTTCCTACGAGCAGTACTTC. Protein sequence: CASSQDLGSYEQYF.

This chain links TRBV4-1 with TRBJ1-3; maybe TRBD1 (6 bases). CDR1 is MGHRA, CDR2 YSYEKL, per germline. This CDR3 is built from 20 residues. The ends were cut back, 0 bases at V and 2 bases at J, with 23 bases in the middle. The CDR3 loop is CASSQEIAGVFGAAGNTIYF. CDR3 DNA: TGCGCCAGCAGCCAAGAGATTGCAGGGGTATTCGGTGCAGCTGGAAACACCATATATTTT.

This chain connects TRBV4-1 to TRBJ2-7; D is uncertain. The CDR3 spans 15 residues. V lost 1 base and J 2 bases, leaving 12 bases between the germline ends. CDR1 is MGHRA, CDR2 YSYEKL, per germline. CDR3 sequence (DNA): TGCGCCAGCAGCCAAGGAACTACGGAAACCTACGAGCAGTACTTC. Its translation is CASSQGTTETYEQYF.

The chain joins TRBV7-9 to TRBJ2-1; a possible D gene is TRBD2 (6 bases). The CDR3 covers 16 residues. V lost 1 base, J lost 8 bases, and 18 bases lay in between. The germline CDR1 and CDR2 sequences are SEHNR and FQNEAQ (reference sequence). For the CDR3, the DNA is TGTGCCAGCAGCTTAGAGGGGTTAGCGGCCGTCCATGAGCAGTTCTTC. The encoded protein is CASSLEGLAAVHEQFF. The entire variable domain, with the rest obtained from reference TRBV7-9 and TRBJ2-1, is as follows: DTGVSQNPRHKITKRGQNVTFRCDPISEHNRLYWYRQTLGQGPEFLTYFQNEAQLEKSRLLSDRFSAERPKGSFSTLEIQRTEQGDSAMYLCASSLEGLAAVHEQFFGPGTRLTVL.

This chain connects TRBV6-1 to TRBJ2-7; D possibly corresponds to TRBD2 (5 bases). With 1 base removed from V and 2 bases from J, the gap between germline ends came to 9 bases. Germline CDR1 and CDR2: MNHNS and SASEGT. CDR3 length: 14 amino acids. The CDR3 sequence is CASSEEASPYEQYF. In DNA form, the CDR3 reads TGTGCCAGCAGTGAAGAGGCTAGCCCCTACGAGCAGTACTTC.

Written as DNA, the CDR3 is TGTGCCATCTCCATGTCCAGGGCTGAGGAGCTGTTTTTT. Residues: CAISMSRAEELFF. The rearrangement joins TRBV10-3 to TRBJ2-2; D perhaps matches TRBD1 (5 bases). The CDR3 sequence is 13 residues long. With 8 bases removed from V and 10 bases from J, the gap between germline ends came to 17 bases. CDR1 is ENHRY and CDR2 is SYGVKD in the germline V gene.

The CDR3 loop is CAWKGDLSYEQYF. The CDR3, as DNA: TGTGCCTGGAAAGGGGACCTGTCCTACGAGCAGTACTTC. The chain combines TRBV30 with TRBJ2-7; the D call may be TRBD1 or TRBD2 (5 bases each). Trimming stripped 4 bases from V and 1 base from J, with 11 bases between. The CDR3 spans 13 residues. Germline V gene lookup returns CDR1 GTSNPN and CDR2 SVGIG (reference sequence).

The gene calls are TRBV5-6 and TRBJ2-3; 8 positions agree with TRBD2. The CDR3 sequence is 14 residues long. V was clipped by 4 bases and J by 2 bases; unmatched bases: 3. From germline, CDR1 is SGHDT and CDR2 YYEEEE. In nucleotides, the CDR3 is TGTGCCAGCAGCACGGGGGGGCACACAGATACGCAGTATTTT. This translates into CASSTGGHTDTQYF.

The chain recombines TRBV19 with TRBJ1-2, with D maybe TRBD1 (5 bases). The V end was cut by 3 bases, the J end by 5 bases, with 10 bases between. The CDR3 is made up of 13 amino acids. Per germline, CDR1 LNHDA and CDR2 SQIVND (reference sequence). CDR3: CASSIAGGYGYTF. DNA for the CDR3: TGTGCCAGTAGTATCGCCGGGGGTTATGGCTACACCTTC.